This T cell receptor beta chain was documented in a study of blood T cell repertoires in COVID-19. Study-wide background: Samples taken during acute and convalescent COVID-19 were collected in the United States, Italy and Spain.

Authors' analysis steps: Estimated nucleated cell counts came from reference gene primer amplification. Repertoires were generated with immunoSEQ multiplex PCR, while TCRdb's copy carries only in-frame clones and drops some. For V, J and clone size, that table is used; D and trimming come from the DNA. Here the sample spans 300,000 or so clones, over 75% being singletons. This CDR3 spans 15 amino acids. J gave up 6 bases and V 0 bases, and 4 bases lay outside the gene matches. The sequence came from a woman aged 45-60 years who had recovered from COVID-19. Material: peripheral blood. The V gene is TRBV23-1, the J gene TRBJ2-2; 7 nucleotides agree with TRBD1. TRBV23-1 counts as an open reading frame of uncertain function. CDR3 region: CASSQSTGVAGELFF. In DNA, the CDR3 is TGCGCCAGCAGTCAATCAACAGGGGTTGCCGGGGAGCTGTTTTTT.